One and the same sample provided the 24 T cell receptor beta chains below, sequenced in a study of blood T cell repertoires in COVID-19. Generated by immunoSEQ multiplex PCR, the TCRdb table keeps only in-frame clones and is missing some. The sample lists 150,000 to 190,000 clones, approximately 85% occurring once. The specimen was peripheral blood. The receptors come from an older woman with COVID-19, enrolled during active disease.

This clone was counted once. J is TRBJ1-2 and V is TRBV3-1 (or the pseudogene TRBV3-2); 7 bases line up with TRBD1. Germline trimming cut 4 bases from V and 4 bases from J; bases unmatched to any gene: 6. The CDR3 spans 14 residues. The germline V gene encodes CDR1 LGHDT and CDR2 YNNKEL (reference sequence). The CDR3 region is CASSPGQLSYGYTF. The DNA of the CDR3 is TGTGCCAGCAGCCCGGGACAGTTGAGCTATGGCTACACCTTC.

The chain employs TRBV5-6 and TRBJ1-2; D remains unclear. Germline V lookup: CDR1 SGHDT, CDR2 YYEEEE. Trimming cost V 0 bases and J 3 bases, with 9 bases left between them. The CDR3 is made up of 14 amino acids. The CDR3 DNA reads TGTGCCAGCAGCTTGGGAGTCGAATACTATGGCTACACCTTC. The encoded protein is CASSLGVEYYGYTF.

The chain links TRBV19 to TRBJ1-3, with 9 bases that match TRBD1. The CDR3 runs to 15 residues. Trimming removed 3 bases from V and 7 bases from J; junction bases left unmatched: 7. Germline values: CDR1 LNHDA, CDR2 SQIVND (reference sequence). CDR3 sequence: CASSIPGTGQNTIYF. The CDR3 region has the DNA TGTGCCAGTAGTATCCCCGGGACAGGGCAGAACACCATATATTTT.

The CDR3 bases are TGTGCCAGCAGTCGGACCTGGGAGACTGAAGCTTTCTTT. As protein: CASSRTWETEAFF. V is TRBV6-5 and J is TRBJ1-1; no definite D call. Germline V gene data show CDR1 as MNHEY and CDR2 as SVGAGI. The length of the CDR3 is 13 residues. Trimming stripped 5 bases from V and 5 bases from J, with 12 bases between.

This sequence joins TRBV27 and TRBJ1-3, with D tentatively TRBD1 (6 bases). Between the trimmed V and J ends, which lost 5 bases and 4 bases, there was a span of 9 bases. CDR1 and CDR2 (germline): MNHEY, SMNVEV (reference sequence). The CDR3 loop spans 13 amino acids. The CDR3 loop reads CASSMTGGNTIYF. Written as DNA, the CDR3 is TGTGCCAGCAGTATGACAGGAGGAAACACCATATATTTT.

This rearrangement joins TRBV7-9 to TRBJ1-1; D ambiguous. The CDR3 runs 16 residues. V was clipped by 4 bases and J by 7 bases, with 22 bases between them. From germline, CDR1 is SEHNR and CDR2 FQNEAQ (reference sequence). CDR3 region: CASSSLRTLRPLEAFF. CDR3 DNA: TGTGCCAGCAGCTCTTTAAGGACTCTCCGCCCGCTTGAAGCTTTCTTT.

About this clone: Other DNA sequences in the same sample also yield this CDR3. V gene TRBV18 combines with J gene TRBJ1-5; unclear D gene. The V gene's germline CDR1 is KGHSH and CDR2 LQKENI. V lost 1 base and J 7 bases, leaving 8 bases between the germline ends. The length of the CDR3 is 13 residues. The CDR3 DNA follows: TGTGCCAGCTCACCACAAGGAGGGCAGCCCCAGCATTTT. Translated, it gives CASSPQGGQPQHF. Full variable domain (missing parts from reference TRBV18 and TRBJ1-5): NAGVMQNPRHLVRRRGQEARLRCSPMKGHSHVYWYRQLPEEGLKFMVYLQKENIIDESGMPKERFSAEFPKEGPSILRIQQVVRGDSAAYFCASSPQGGQPQHFGDGTRLSIL.

The CDR3 DNA reads TGTGCCAGCAGGATACAGGGGGCTGGAAACACCATATATTTT. Encoded protein: CASRIQGAGNTIYF. J is TRBJ1-3 and V is TRBV6-5, with TRBD1 matching over 8 bases. J was trimmed by 2 bases and V by 6 bases; bases with no gene match: 3. The germline V gene has CDR1 MNHEY and CDR2 SVGAGI. The CDR3 extends over 14 amino acids.

The chain employs TRBV5-6 and TRBJ1-6, with TRBD1 matching over 10 bases. Germline lookup yields CDR1 SGHDT and CDR2 YYEEEE. J gave up 10 bases and V 5 bases, and 6 bases lay outside the gene matches. The CDR3 extends over 14 amino acids. This CDR3 reads CASSRDRGRSPLHF. DNA of the CDR3: TGTGCCAGCAGTCGGGACAGGGGAAGGTCACCCCTCCACTTT.

This clone is a singleton in its sample. The chain links TRBV6-5 to TRBJ1-1; D remains unclear. V was trimmed by 4 bases and J by 1 base, leaving 7 bases between them. Per germline, CDR1 MNHEY and CDR2 SVGAGI. This CDR3 is built from 13 residues. Here the CDR3 DNA reads TGTGCCAGCAGTTTCAACTGGAACACTGAAGCTTTCTTT. Translation: CASSFNWNTEAFF.

This sequence joins TRBV18 and TRBJ2-3; 7 bases fit TRBD2. J was trimmed by 5 bases and V by 1 base; bases with no gene match: 6. CDR1 KGHSH and CDR2 LQKENI come from the germline V gene. This CDR3 contains 15 residues. CDR3 sequence: CASSPRWGGEDTQYF. In DNA form, the CDR3 reads TGTGCCAGCTCACCACGATGGGGGGGGGAAGATACGCAGTATTTT.

The chain joins TRBV19 to TRBJ1-2, with TRBD1 as a possible D gene (6 bases). The CDR3 is 15 amino acids. Trimming cost V 4 bases and J 4 bases, with 16 bases left between them. The germline V gene has CDR1 LNHDA and CDR2 SQIVND (reference sequence). CDR3 in DNA: TGTGCCAGTAGTACCCAGGGGAGTCTGGGCTATGGCTACACCTTC. It is translated as CASSTQGSLGYGYTF.

V and J are TRBV3-1 (or the pseudogene TRBV3-2) and TRBJ1-1; D remains ambiguous. The CDR3 totals 12 residues. The V end lost 2 bases, the J end lost 5 bases, and 6 bases lay between the germline ends. Germline V gene sequence: CDR1 LGHDT, CDR2 YNNKEL (reference sequence). This CDR3 is CASSQPGTEAFF. The CDR3 DNA sequence: TGTGCCAGCAGCCAACCGGGGACTGAAGCTTTCTTT.

The chain couples TRBV13 to TRBJ2-7; D is possibly TRBD2 (6 bases). The V gene's germline CDR1 is PRHDT and CDR2 FYEKMQ (reference sequence). V lost 8 bases, J lost 0 bases, and 20 bases lay in between. The CDR3 has 16 residues. CDR3 nucleotides: TGTGCCAGCTCTCGGGACGGGGACTTCTACTCCTACGAGCAGTACTTC. This sequence encodes CASSRDGDFYSYEQYF.

V usage is TRBV6-5 and J usage is TRBJ1-5; D may be TRBD1 (6 bases). V dropped 5 bases and J dropped 5 bases, with 13 bases sitting between them. Per the germline V gene, CDR1 is MNHEY and CDR2 is SVGAGI. This CDR3 region has 14 residues. CDR3 sequence reads: CASSNREGDQPQHF. CDR3 DNA sequence: TGTGCCAGCAGTAACAGGGAGGGGGATCAGCCCCAGCATTTT.

The chain has TRBV7-9 and TRBJ2-5; D gene ambiguous. Germline assignment: CDR1 SEHNR and CDR2 FQNEAQ (reference sequence). The CDR3 loop spans 14 amino acids. V was clipped by 3 bases and J by 7 bases, with 15 bases between them. The CDR3 sequence is CASSFSGFHGTQYF. The CDR3 DNA reads as TGTGCCAGCAGCTTTTCAGGATTCCATGGGACCCAGTACTTC.

The rearrangement joins TRBV6-5 to TRBJ1-6, with 7 nucleotides matching TRBD1. The J segment lost 2 bases and the V segment lost 6 bases, leaving 4 bases of the junction unmatched. Per the germline V gene, CDR1 is MNHEY and CDR2 is SVGAGI. This CDR3 is built from 15 residues. The DNA of the CDR3 is TGTGCCAGCAGGCGCGACAGGGCCTATAATTCACCCCTCCACTTT. This codes for CASRRDRAYNSPLHF.

This chain links TRBV11-2 with TRBJ2-3, with TRBD1 matching over 9 bases. Germline CDR1 reads SGHAT; CDR2 reads FQNNGV. The CDR3 length is 17 residues. The V segment lost 2 bases and the J segment 2 bases; nucleotides outside the gene matches: 8. The DNA of the CDR3 is TGTGCCAGCAGCTTATACACCGGGACAGGGCTCACAGATACGCAGTATTTT. Protein: CASSLYTGTGLTDTQYF.

CDR3 sequence reads: CASTQAPGQVYGYTF. CDR3 DNA sequence: TGTGCCAGCACCCAAGCCCCCGGACAGGTCTATGGCTACACCTTC. This chain joins TRBV6-4 and TRBJ1-2; TRBD1 matches at 7 bases. Trimming took 7 bases from V and 4 from J; bases not matched to a gene: 12. Per germline, CDR1 MRHNA and CDR2 SNTAGT. The CDR3 is 15 residues long.

The CDR3 DNA reads TGTGCCAGCAACCAACAGGGGGCGTCTGGAAACACCATATATTTT. Translated, it gives CASNQQGASGNTIYF. The rearrangement uses TRBV2 and TRBJ1-3, with TRBD1 identical over 9 bases. CDR3 length: 15 residues. V trimming: 7 bases; J trimming: 1 base; junction bases outside the gene matches: 5. Per the germline V gene, CDR1 is SNHLY and CDR2 is FYNNEI.

The J gene is TRBJ2-1, the V gene TRBV27; 12 bases agree with TRBD1. The V segment lost 6 bases and the J segment 7 bases; nucleotides outside the gene matches: 10. This CDR3 contains 16 residues. Germline CDR1 reads MNHEY; CDR2 reads SMNVEV (reference sequence). CDR3 sequence reads: CASRTFRDRGLNEQFF. The CDR3 DNA reads as TGTGCCAGCAGAACCTTCCGGGACAGGGGGCTTAATGAGCAGTTCTTC.

V and J are TRBV5-1 and TRBJ2-1, with D maybe TRBD2 (5 bases). V dropped 9 bases and J dropped 0 bases, with 16 bases sitting between them. Per the germline V gene, CDR1 is SGHRS and CDR2 is YFSETQ. There are 15 residues in the CDR3. DNA of the CDR3: TGCGCCACGCGGGTCCTTCCTAACTCCTACAATGAGCAGTTCTTC. Encoded protein: CATRVLPNSYNEQFF.

This clone showed up just once. At the DNA level, this CDR3 is encoded by other sequences in the same sample as well. CDR3 DNA sequence: TGTGCCAGTAGCGCGGGTCTGAACACTGAAGCTTTCTTT. Amino acid sequence: CASSAGLNTEAFF. The chain combines TRBV19 with TRBJ1-1; D is unresolved. Trimming pared 6 bases from V and 0 bases from J, leaving 8 bases between. Germline V gives CDR1 LNHDA, CDR2 SQIVND (reference sequence). This CDR3 comprises 13 residues.

This chain joins TRBV18 and TRBJ2-1; 7 bases are a match to TRBD2. The CDR3 contains 14 residues. The trim removed 5 bases at V and 8 bases at J, leaving 9 bases unmatched. The germline gives CDR1 KGHSH, CDR2 LQKENI. CDR3 sequence (DNA): TGTGCCAGCTCAATTCTCGGGGAGGGGTATGAGCAGTTCTTC. Translating it yields CASSILGEGYEQFF.